The present entry profiles one T cell receptor (beta chain) with its context. The length of the CDR3 is 14 residues. Trimming removed 5 bases from V and 1 base from J, with 10 bases in between. The V gene's germline CDR1 is LNHDA and CDR2 SQIVND (reference sequence). The data originate from a study of blood T cell repertoires in COVID-19. The wider study: Italy, Spain and the United States were the sources of the convalescent and acute COVID-19 samples. In each case, the material was cDNA or gDNA derived from T cells, B-cell-depleted T cells, or PBMCs.

TCRdb's table, derived via immunoSEQ multiplex PCR, lists solely in-frame clones and lacks some. The repertoire holds around 130,000 clones, with more than 70% as singletons. The chain uses TRBV19 and TRBJ2-3; perhaps TRBD2 as D (5 bases). This sequence was found in a woman between 25 and 40 years old who had recovered from COVID-19. Material: peripheral blood. CDR3 sequence: CASSGLARTDTQYF. The CDR3 DNA is TGTGCCAGTAGTGGGCTAGCCCGCACAGATACGCAGTATTTT.